The 3 T cell receptor beta chains listed next were all sequenced from one sample in a study of memory CD4+ T cells and cytomegalovirus serostatus. Assay used: immunoSEQ multiplex PCR; TCRdb lists only in-frame clones, some missing. The data contain tens of thousands of clones, approximately 86% of them singletons. Single viable CD3+CD4+CD8-CD45RO+ cells were sorted as the memory CD4+ T cells. Material for sequencing was memory CD4+ T cells from blood. The receptors were sampled from an adult in good health and CMV-seronegative. Some clones in this sample may be carry-over from other donors' samples.

The V gene is TRBV5-5, the J gene TRBJ2-3, with D possibly TRBD1 on 6 matching bases. CDR1 is SGHKS, CDR2 YYEKEE, per germline (reference sequence). With 4 bases removed from V and 0 bases from J, the gap between germline ends came to 15 bases. CDR3 size: 16 residues. The CDR3 sequence: CASSEGGPTSTDTQYF. The CDR3 bases are TGTGCCAGCAGCGAAGGGGGACCCACCAGCACAGATACGCAGTATTTT.

This sequence joins TRBV18 and TRBJ2-4; 10 bases match TRBD2. This CDR3 spans 14 amino acids. CDR1 is KGHSH, CDR2 LQKENI, per germline. V lost 6 bases, J lost 8 bases, and 7 bases stayed unmatched. This CDR3 is CASSPRTSGDIQYF. The CDR3 nucleotides are TGTGCCAGCTCGCCCAGGACTAGCGGAGACATTCAGTACTTC.

The table lists this clone with a count of one. The chain carries TRBV27 and TRBJ1-2; 8 bases are a match to TRBD1. Germline trimming cut 2 bases from V and 6 bases from J; bases unmatched to any gene: 5. Germline CDR1 reads MNHEY; CDR2 reads SMNVEV (reference sequence). There are 14 residues in the CDR3. CDR3 nucleotide sequence: TGTGCCAGCAGTTTAAGCAGGGGGCAGGATGGCTACACCTTC. Encoded protein: CASSLSRGQDGYTF.